The 22 T cell receptor beta chains below all came from one sample that was sequenced in a study of blood T cell repertoires in COVID-19. Here immunoSEQ multiplex PCR was the method, and the copy in TCRdb shows in-frame clones only, minus some. The sample has roughly 200,000 clones; roughly four fifths are singletons. The sequenced sample was peripheral blood. The receptors derive from an elderly woman with COVID-19, enrolled during active disease.

This chain joins TRBV5-1 and TRBJ1-4, with 10 bases identical to TRBD1. Germline assignment: CDR1 SGHRS and CDR2 YFSETQ. The CDR3 is made up of 16 amino acids. Germline trimming cut 2 bases from V and 1 base from J; bases unmatched to any gene: 2. This chain's CDR3 is CASSLRDRGTNEKLFF. In DNA form, the CDR3 reads TGCGCCAGCAGCTTACGGGACAGGGGAACTAATGAAAAACTGTTTTTT.

The V gene is TRBV11-2, the J gene TRBJ2-3, with D possibly TRBD2 on 5 matching bases. The germline V gene has CDR1 SGHAT and CDR2 FQNNGV. Trimming left V 3 bases short and J 2 bases short, with 9 bases between. This CDR3 is 14 amino acids long. The CDR3 is CASSFGVNTDTQYF. The CDR3 DNA reads as TGTGCCAGCAGCTTCGGGGTAAACACAGATACGCAGTATTTT.

J is TRBJ1-1 and V is TRBV25-1, with D possibly matching TRBD1 (5 bases). V was cut by 4 bases and J by 0 bases, with 12 bases left in between. This CDR3 is built from 15 residues. Germline V gene data show CDR1 as MGHDK and CDR2 as SYGVNS. CDR3 in DNA: TGTGCCAGCAGTGTGTTCGGGGGGATGAACACTGAAGCTTTCTTT. It encodes CASSVFGGMNTEAFF.

The chain is built from TRBV5-1 and TRBJ1-1; a possible D gene is TRBD1 (6 bases). The length of the CDR3 is 15 residues. V dropped 2 bases and J dropped 2 bases, with 13 bases sitting between them. Per germline, CDR1 SGHRS and CDR2 YFSETQ. Here the CDR3 reads CASSLTGQENTEAFF. DNA of the CDR3: TGCGCCAGCAGCTTAACAGGGCAGGAAAACACTGAAGCTTTCTTT. Full variable domain (rest looked up from reference TRBV5-1 and TRBJ1-1): KAGVTQTPRYLIKTRGQQVTLSCSPISGHRSVSWYQQTPGQGLQFLFEYFSETQRNKGNFPGRFSGRQFSNSRSEMNVSTLELGDSALYLCASSLTGQENTEAFFGQGTRLTVV.

The V gene is TRBV7-3, the J gene TRBJ2-2, with D perhaps TRBD2 (5 bases). Germline CDR1 reads SGHTA; CDR2 reads FQGTGA. This CDR3 region has 13 residues. V was shortened by 4 bases and J by 5 bases, with 8 bases between the two germline ends. This CDR3 is CASSSTGTGELFF. The CDR3 region has the DNA TGTGCCAGCAGCTCGACGGGGACCGGGGAGCTGTTTTTT.

V usage is TRBV19 and J usage is TRBJ2-2; D call uncertain. The germline V gene has CDR1 LNHDA and CDR2 SQIVND (reference sequence). V gave up 3 bases and J gave up 1 base, with 9 bases separating them. The CDR3 is 15 amino acids. The CDR3 nucleotides are TGTGCCAGTAGTATTCAGGTCGGGAACACCGGGGAGCTGTTTTTT. Translating gives CASSIQVGNTGELFF.

J is TRBJ2-2 and V is TRBV7-6, with 7 bases fitting TRBD1. In germline, CDR1 is SGHVS, CDR2 FNYEAQ. With 5 bases clipped from V and 2 bases from J, the junction kept 8 bases outside the gene matches. CDR3 length: 16 residues. The CDR3 DNA follows: TGTGCCAGCAGCCCCCGACAGGGAATTAACACCGGGGAGCTGTTTTTT. As protein: CASSPRQGINTGELFF.

J is TRBJ2-1 and V is TRBV5-1, with a tentative D call TRBD1 (6 bases). The CDR3 has 15 amino acids. Germline V CDR1 and CDR2: SGHRS, YFSETQ. The V end was cut by 1 base, the J end by 7 bases, with 15 bases between. The DNA of the CDR3 is TGCGCCAGCAGCTTGTTGGTCCAGGGGTTGAATGAGCAGTTCTTC. It specifies CASSLLVQGLNEQFF.

The chain is built from TRBV7-9 and TRBJ2-5; D remains ambiguous. The CDR3 is made up of 13 amino acids. The V end lost 3 bases, the J end lost 3 bases, and 8 bases lay between the germline ends. CDR1 and CDR2 (germline): SEHNR, FQNEAQ (reference sequence). The CDR3 loop is CASSFYIEETQYF. DNA for the CDR3: TGTGCCAGCAGCTTTTACATCGAAGAGACCCAGTACTTC.

V usage is TRBV7-3 and J usage is TRBJ2-1, with 11 bases lining up with TRBD2. V lost 4 bases and J lost 6; bases outside the gene matches: 11. Germline lookup yields CDR1 SGHTA and CDR2 FQGTGA. The CDR3 has 17 amino acids. The CDR3 DNA reads TGTGCCAGCAGCTCCTGGGGGACTAGCGGTTACTCCAATGAGCAGTTCTTC. Protein: CASSSWGTSGYSNEQFF.

This clone was seen just once. This chain links TRBV27 with TRBJ1-4, with TRBD1 identical over 10 bases. The CDR3 has 15 residues. CDR1 and CDR2 (germline): MNHEY, SMNVEV (reference sequence). The V and J ends lost 5 bases and 8 bases, in that order; junction bases with no gene match: 8. CDR3 loop: CASSLRGDRGEKLFF. The CDR3 region has the DNA TGTGCCAGCAGTCTTAGAGGGGACAGGGGAGAAAAACTGTTTTTT.

This clone was recorded a few times. The gene calls are TRBV19 and TRBJ2-7; no definite D call. Germline CDR1 and CDR2: LNHDA and SQIVND (reference sequence). The CDR3 extends over 13 amino acids. V was pared by 5 bases and J by 6 bases, with 14 bases between. The DNA of the CDR3 is TGTGCCAGTAGTTATAGTGGCCCGGGCGAGCAGTACTTC. Residues: CASSYSGPGEQYF.

V usage is TRBV7-3 and J usage is TRBJ2-2; 7 nucleotides match TRBD1. V gave up 6 bases and J gave up 0 bases; unmatched junction bases: 7. From germline, CDR1 is SGHTA and CDR2 FQGTGA. There are 16 residues in the CDR3. This CDR3 is CASRGATGPNTGELFF. The DNA of the CDR3 is TGTGCCAGCAGGGGAGCGACAGGGCCGAACACCGGGGAGCTGTTTTTT.

The chain carries TRBV5-1 and TRBJ1-1; the D gene is possibly TRBD1 (5 bases). In germline, CDR1 is SGHRS, CDR2 YFSETQ. The CDR3 is 15 amino acids. Trimming cost V 4 bases and J 0 bases, with 13 bases left between them. This chain's CDR3 is CASSEPTGVNTEAFF. The CDR3 DNA follows: TGCGCCAGCAGCGAACCTACAGGCGTGAACACTGAAGCTTTCTTT.

The sample holds a few counts of this clone. The chain has TRBV25-1 and TRBJ1-5; D not certain. The CDR3 spans 15 residues. The germline V and J ends were trimmed by 4 bases and 0 bases, with 10 bases remaining between them. Germline V gene sequence: CDR1 MGHDK, CDR2 SYGVNS. CDR3 in amino acids: CASSAELFSNQPQHF. The CDR3 nucleotides are TGTGCCAGCAGTGCCGAGTTATTTAGCAATCAGCCCCAGCATTTT. The entire variable domain, with the rest obtained from reference TRBV25-1 and TRBJ1-5, is as follows: EADIYQTPRYLVIGTGKKITLECSQTMGHDKMYWYQQDPGMELHLIHYSYGVNSTEKGDLSSESTVSRIRTEHFPLTLESARPSHTSQYLCASSAELFSNQPQHFGDGTRLSIL.

The J gene is TRBJ2-6, the V gene TRBV27; 9 positions agree with TRBD1. Germline CDR1 reads MNHEY; CDR2 reads SMNVEV (reference sequence). The trim removed 5 bases at V and 4 bases at J, leaving 6 bases unmatched. The CDR3 sequence is 16 residues long. CDR3 coding DNA: TGTGCCAGCAGTCCCGGACAGGGGTCCGGGGCCAACGTCCTGACTTTC. Protein product: CASSPGQGSGANVLTF.

The rearrangement joins TRBV19 to TRBJ1-2; possibly TRBD1 for D (5 bases). CDR3 length: 12 residues. V was clipped by 9 bases and J by 10 bases, with 18 bases between them. The germline CDR1 and CDR2 sequences are LNHDA and SQIVND (reference sequence). The CDR3: CASRGTLPNYTF. The CDR3 DNA is TGTGCCAGCCGTGGGACTCTACCTAACTACACCTTC.

Points on this clone: Different DNA sequences within this sample yield the same CDR3. V and J are TRBV30 and TRBJ1-5; no definite D call. V dropped 0 bases and J dropped 1 base, with 4 bases sitting between them. The CDR3 loop spans 13 amino acids. Germline CDR1 is GTSNPN and CDR2 is SVGIG (reference sequence). This chain's CDR3 is CAWSVQSNQPQHF. The CDR3 DNA is TGTGCCTGGAGTGTACAAAGCAATCAGCCCCAGCATTTT.

The rearrangement links TRBV5-1 to TRBJ1-3, with TRBD1 as a possible D gene (5 bases). CDR3 length: 17 residues. Trimming pared 3 bases from V and 0 bases from J, leaving 16 bases between. Germline values: CDR1 SGHRS, CDR2 YFSETQ. The chain's CDR3 is CASSSNQGLNSGNTIYF. The DNA for the CDR3 is TGCGCCAGCAGCTCTAACCAGGGACTAAACTCTGGAAACACCATATATTTT. Full variable domain (remainder filled in from reference TRBV5-1 and TRBJ1-3): KAGVTQTPRYLIKTRGQQVTLSCSPISGHRSVSWYQQTPGQGLQFLFEYFSETQRNKGNFPGRFSGRQFSNSRSEMNVSTLELGDSALYLCASSSNQGLNSGNTIYFGEGSWLTVV.

The chain couples TRBV11-3 to TRBJ2-2, with 9 bases lining up with TRBD1. This CDR3 spans 17 amino acids. V was clipped by 5 bases and J by 3 bases; unmatched bases: 10. Germline lookup yields CDR1 SGHNT and CDR2 YENEEA. The CDR3 coding sequence is TGTGCCAGCAGCCGGGACAGGGCACGAACGGACACCGGGGAGCTGTTTTTT. Amino acid sequence: CASSRDRARTDTGELFF.

This clone showed up just once. This chain uses TRBV5-1 with TRBJ1-6; D unclear. Trimming removed 4 bases at V and 6 bases at J, with 11 bases between. This CDR3 comprises 14 residues. The V gene's germline CDR1 is SGHRS and CDR2 YFSETQ. The chain's CDR3 is CASSREGGNSPLHF. The CDR3 region has the DNA TGCGCCAGCAGCCGGGAGGGTGGTAATTCACCCCTCCACTTT.

This clone showed up just a few times. CDR3 amino acids: CASSLGQGRHGYTF. CDR3 in DNA: TGTGCCAGCAGTCTGGGACAGGGGAGACATGGCTACACCTTC. The chain carries TRBV28 and TRBJ1-2, with TRBD1 identical over 10 bases. The CDR3 runs to 14 residues. Germline V gene lookup returns CDR1 MDHEN and CDR2 SYDVKM. Trimming at V came to 5 bases and at J to 6 bases, leaving 6 bases not matched to a gene.